These 31 T cell receptor beta chains were sequenced from one sample in a study of blood T cell repertoires in COVID-19. The repertoire was sequenced with immunoSEQ multiplex PCR; TCRdb's copy has only in-frame clones and lacks some. In the table there are 40,000 or so clones, roughly four fifths of which are singletons. The specimen sequenced was peripheral blood. Receptors were obtained from a woman in her 70s with acute or convalescent COVID-19.

The genes are TRBV10-2 and TRBJ1-5; 8 nucleotides line up with TRBD1. Germline values: CDR1 WSHSY, CDR2 SAAADI. V shed 4 bases and J 5 bases; nucleotides not matched to a gene: 4. This CDR3 has 14 amino acids. DNA for the CDR3: TGCGCCAGCAGTGGAGCAGGGGGCTATCAGCCCCAGCATTTT. Protein product: CASSGAGGYQPQHF.

V usage is TRBV7-3 and J usage is TRBJ2-1, with 11 bases that match TRBD2. Germline V gene data show CDR1 as SGHTA and CDR2 as FQGTGA. CDR3 length: 15 amino acids. J lost 9 bases, V lost 2 bases, and 6 bases had no gene match. The chain's CDR3 is CASSLLSGGVVEQFF. Here the CDR3 DNA reads TGTGCCAGCAGCTTACTTAGCGGGGGGGTTGTTGAGCAGTTCTTC.

The chain uses TRBV7-3 and TRBJ1-2; 9 bases map to TRBD1. V trimming: 5 bases; J trimming: 5 bases; junction bases outside the gene matches: 6. The CDR3 runs 14 residues. Germline V gene sequence: CDR1 SGHTA, CDR2 FQGTGA. This chain's CDR3 is CASSPSGTGYGYTF. CDR3 bases: TGTGCCAGCAGCCCCTCCGGGACAGGGTATGGCTACACCTTC.

This chain connects TRBV2 to TRBJ1-5, with D possibly TRBD1 on 6 matching bases. The germline V and J ends were trimmed by 7 bases and 3 bases, with 13 bases remaining between them. Germline values: CDR1 SNHLY, CDR2 FYNNEI. CDR3 size: 14 residues. CDR3 region: CASNLRTDNQPQHF. DNA for the CDR3: TGTGCCAGCAACCTTCGGACAGACAATCAGCCCCAGCATTTT.

This rearrangement joins TRBV7-3 to TRBJ1-1, with a tentative D call TRBD1 (6 bases). Trimming stripped 5 bases from V and 1 base from J, with 8 bases between. This CDR3 has 13 amino acids. Germline V gene sequence: CDR1 SGHTA, CDR2 FQGTGA. The CDR3 coding sequence is TGTGCCAGCAGCACAGGGAAGAACACTGAAGCTTTCTTT. Its translation: CASSTGKNTEAFF.

This clone has a single count. Here the CDR3 DNA reads TGTGCCAGCAGCTCTCTAGTAGTCACCTACGAGCAGTACTTC. Its protein product is CASSSLVVTYEQYF. The chain recombines TRBV7-8 with TRBJ2-7; D remains ambiguous. CDR1 is SGHVS and CDR2 is FQNEAQ in the germline V gene. Trimming stripped 4 bases from V and 2 bases from J, with 12 bases between. CDR3 length: 14 residues.

This clone showed up just a few times. V is TRBV6-1 and J is TRBJ1-2, with D possibly being TRBD1 (5 bases). The V end lost 2 bases, the J end lost 6 bases, and 10 bases lay between the germline ends. This CDR3 spans 13 amino acids. Germline CDR1 and CDR2: MNHNS and SASEGT. The CDR3 DNA reads as TGTGCCAGCAGTGAACGGAGGGACCATGGCTACACCTTC. This gives the protein CASSERRDHGYTF.

The V and J genes are TRBV2 and TRBJ1-2; 8 bases map to TRBD1. The CDR3 has 12 residues. Germline loops: CDR1 SNHLY, CDR2 FYNNEI. The ends lost 8 bases at V and 8 bases at J; junction bases unmatched: 7. The CDR3 coding sequence is TGTGCCAGCGGGAACAGGGGGTACGGCTACACCTTC. It translates to CASGNRGYGYTF.

The chain couples TRBV5-4 to TRBJ1-1; no reliable D call. Germline V CDR1 and CDR2: SGHNT, YYREEE (reference sequence). This CDR3 contains 13 residues. V was cut by 1 base and J by 0 bases, with 4 bases left in between. CDR3 sequence: CASSLQLNTEAFF. The CDR3 DNA is TGTGCCAGCAGCTTGCAATTGAACACTGAAGCTTTCTTT.

This chain uses TRBV5-1 with TRBJ2-5; D ambiguous. The V end was cut by 0 bases, the J end by 1 base, with 10 bases between. Germline CDR1 is SGHRS and CDR2 is YFSETQ. CDR3 size: 15 residues. The CDR3 bases are TGCGCCAGCAGCTTGGAGTCTAGGATCCAAGAGACCCAGTACTTC. This sequence encodes CASSLESRIQETQYF.

V and J are TRBV5-4 and TRBJ1-1; 10 nucleotides align to TRBD1. CDR3 size: 15 residues. V lost 4 bases and J lost 4; bases outside the gene matches: 7. The germline V gene has CDR1 SGHNT and CDR2 YYREEE (reference sequence). The chain's CDR3 is CASSIGQGVGTEAFF. As DNA, the CDR3 is TGTGCCAGCAGCATAGGACAGGGGGTGGGCACTGAAGCTTTCTTT.

This sequence joins TRBV24-1 and TRBJ2-1; 10 bases are shared with TRBD2. Trimming at V came to 4 bases and at J to 4 bases, leaving 6 bases not matched to a gene. The CDR3 has 16 residues. Germline CDR1 and CDR2: KGHDR and SFDVKD. CDR3 DNA sequence: TGTGCCACCAGTGACCGATTAGCGGGGGGTTACAATGAGCAGTTCTTC. Encoded protein: CATSDRLAGGYNEQFF.

V gene TRBV7-2 combines with J gene TRBJ2-3; 8 bases align to TRBD2. Germline lookup yields CDR1 SGHTA and CDR2 FQGNSA. The CDR3 length is 16 residues. Unmatched junction bases numbered 5, after V lost 2 bases and J lost 1 base. The CDR3, as DNA: TGTGCCAGCAGCTTACACGGGGGGGCAGGCACAGATACGCAGTATTTT. Translated, it gives CASSLHGGAGTDTQYF.

The table lists this clone with a count of one. The chain combines TRBV7-9 with TRBJ1-1; 8 positions match TRBD1. Germline trimming cut 5 bases from V and 11 bases from J; bases unmatched to any gene: 7. This CDR3 is 12 amino acids long. The germline gives CDR1 SEHNR, CDR2 FQNEAQ (reference sequence). CDR3 bases: TGTGCCAGCAGCCCTGGGACAGGACGGGCTTTCTTT. Its protein is CASSPGTGRAFF.

The chain employs TRBV6-4 and TRBJ2-3, with D maybe TRBD1 (5 bases). CDR3 length: 16 residues. V was clipped by 0 bases and J by 1 base, with 11 bases between them. CDR1 MRHNA and CDR2 SNTAGT come from the germline V gene. CDR3 residues: CASSDSRGPGTDTQYF. The CDR3 DNA reads TGTGCCAGCAGTGACTCTAGGGGCCCCGGCACAGATACGCAGTATTTT.

A few counts support this clone. The chain employs TRBV18 and TRBJ1-4; 8 nucleotides agree with TRBD1. Germline CDR1 reads KGHSH; CDR2 reads LQKENI. The V segment lost 4 bases and the J segment 7 bases; nucleotides outside the gene matches: 5. The CDR3 is 14 amino acids. CDR3 nucleotide sequence: TGTGCCAGCTCACACATGGACAGGGTTGAAAAACTGTTTTTT. It specifies CASSHMDRVEKLFF.

The J gene is TRBJ2-7, the V gene TRBV20-1; D is ambiguous. The CDR3 is made up of 11 amino acids. The V gene lost 2 bases and the J gene lost 3 bases, with 5 bases spanning the gap. CDR1 DFQATT and CDR2 SNEGSKA come from the germline V gene (reference sequence). The chain's CDR3 is CSARLLYEQYF. In nucleotides, the CDR3 is TGCAGTGCTAGACTCCTCTACGAGCAGTACTTC.

V is TRBV18 and J is TRBJ2-1; maybe TRBD1 (6 bases). Germline assignment: CDR1 KGHSH and CDR2 LQKENI. This CDR3 spans 14 amino acids. V gave up 3 bases and J gave up 5 bases, with 11 bases separating them. CDR3 sequence (DNA): TGTGCCAGCTCACCTGATGACAGGAACAATGAGCAGTTCTTC. Translation gives CASSPDDRNNEQFF.

V and J are TRBV2 and TRBJ2-2; 16 bases match TRBD2. This CDR3 comprises 21 residues. CDR1 and CDR2 (germline): SNHLY, FYNNEI. Trimming at V came to 4 bases and at J to 5 bases, leaving 16 bases not matched to a gene. CDR3 nucleotide sequence: TGTGCCAGCAGTGTAACAATTACCGGGACTAGCGGGGGGGCTTATACCGGGGAGCTGTTTTTT. It specifies CASSVTITGTSGGAYTGELFF.

This clone was seen once. The chain links TRBV19 to TRBJ1-5, with 9 bases aligning to TRBD1. V lost 9 bases, J lost 0 bases, and 9 bases stayed unmatched. From germline, CDR1 is LNHDA and CDR2 SQIVND (reference sequence). This CDR3 comprises 16 residues. CDR3: CASRMDRGYSNQPQHF. For the CDR3, the DNA is TGTGCCAGCCGGATGGACAGGGGATATAGCAATCAGCCCCAGCATTTT.

The chain combines TRBV29-1 with TRBJ2-3; TRBD2 aligns across 7 bases. The J segment lost 6 bases and the V segment lost 4 bases, leaving 7 bases of the junction unmatched. This CDR3 region has 13 residues. Per germline, CDR1 SQVTM and CDR2 ANQGSEA. CDR3 bases: TGCAGCGTTGTCGTCGGGGGAGGGGATACGCAGTATTTT. Translated, it gives CSVVVGGGDTQYF.

The table lists this clone with a few counts. This sequence joins TRBV19 and TRBJ1-5, with 10 bases aligning to TRBD1. This CDR3 has 15 amino acids. Germline V CDR1 and CDR2: LNHDA, SQIVND (reference sequence). With V trimmed by 4 bases and J by 7 bases, 7 bases remained unmatched. The chain's CDR3 is CASSRVGQGGQPQHF. The CDR3 DNA reads as TGTGCCAGTAGTAGAGTAGGACAGGGGGGCCAGCCCCAGCATTTT.

The rearrangement joins TRBV28 to TRBJ2-1; 15 positions match TRBD2. This CDR3 has 15 residues. Germline trimming cut 9 bases from V and 4 bases from J; bases unmatched to any gene: 4. Germline V gene sequence: CDR1 MDHEN, CDR2 SYDVKM. The CDR3 coding sequence is TGTGCCAGTGGGACTAGCGGGAGGTATTACAATGAGCAGTTCTTC. Encoded protein: CASGTSGRYYNEQFF. Together with reference TRBV28 and TRBJ2-1, the CDR3 gives the full variable domain: DVKVTQSSRYLVKRTGEKVFLECVQDMDHENMFWYRQDPGLGLRLIYFSYDVKMKEKGDIPEGYSVSREKKERFSLILESASTNQTSMYLCASGTSGRYYNEQFFGPGTRLTVL.

This chain links TRBV7-8 with TRBJ1-2, with TRBD1 as a possible D gene (5 bases). Per the germline V gene, CDR1 is SGHVS and CDR2 is FQNEAQ. V lost 6 bases and J 2 bases, leaving 13 bases between the germline ends. The CDR3 contains 14 residues. As DNA, the CDR3 is TGTGCCAGCAGACCTAATAGGGGAAACTATGGCTACACCTTC. It translates to CASRPNRGNYGYTF. The complete variable domain, with remaining parts taken from reference TRBV7-8 and TRBJ1-2, reads GAGVSQSPRYKVAKRGQDVALRCDPISGHVSLFWYQQALGQGPEFLTYFQNEAQLDKSGLPSDRFFAERPEGSVSTLKIQRTQQEDSAVYLCASRPNRGNYGYTFGSGTRLTVV.

The J gene is TRBJ2-5, the V gene TRBV18, with TRBD2 identical over 7 bases. The CDR3 has 14 residues. The V gene's germline CDR1 is KGHSH and CDR2 LQKENI. V lost 2 bases and J lost 1; bases outside the gene matches: 1. The CDR3 protein is CASSPGTIQETQYF. The CDR3 DNA follows: TGTGCCAGCTCACCAGGGACTATCCAAGAGACCCAGTACTTC.

The chain's CDR3 is CASRRSQGLGNTIYF. DNA of the CDR3: TGTGCCAGTAGAAGGTCACAGGGGTTAGGAAACACCATATATTTT. The chain links TRBV6-5 to TRBJ1-3; TRBD1 matches 7 bases. V lost 9 bases and J lost 4; bases outside the gene matches: 12. The CDR3 is made up of 15 amino acids. Germline V gives CDR1 MNHEY, CDR2 SVGAGI.

This chain connects TRBV23-1 to TRBJ1-2; 10 nucleotides line up with TRBD1. TRBV23-1 counts as an open reading frame of uncertain function. With 2 bases clipped from V and 4 bases from J, the junction kept 4 bases outside the gene matches. This CDR3 contains 15 residues. The CDR3 sequence is CASSQRDRGIYGYTF. The DNA of the CDR3 is TGCGCCAGCAGTCAAAGGGACAGGGGTATCTATGGCTACACCTTC.

V is TRBV5-1 and J is TRBJ2-2, with TRBD1 matching over 8 bases. V lost 0 bases and J lost 7; bases outside the gene matches: 8. The germline CDR1 and CDR2 sequences are SGHRS and YFSETQ. CDR3 length: 16 residues. The CDR3 DNA follows: TGCGCCAGCAGCTTGGTTCCGGGACAGGTGATCGGGGAGCTGTTTTTT. Protein product: CASSLVPGQVIGELFF.

The chain recombines TRBV28 with TRBJ1-3, with TRBD1 as a possible D gene (6 bases). The germline V gene has CDR1 MDHEN and CDR2 SYDVKM. The CDR3 covers 15 residues. V gave up 5 bases and J gave up 0 bases, with 11 bases separating them. The CDR3 coding sequence is TGTGCCAGCAGTGGCCAGGGGCTCTCTGGAAACACCATATATTTT. As protein: CASSGQGLSGNTIYF.

The chain joins TRBV6-5 to TRBJ1-2; 7 nucleotides agree with TRBD1. This CDR3 comprises 13 residues. J gave up 8 bases and V 5 bases, and 8 bases lay outside the gene matches. The germline gives CDR1 MNHEY, CDR2 SVGAGI. CDR3 amino acids: CASSTRQGAGYTF. Written as DNA, the CDR3 is TGTGCCAGCAGTACACGACAGGGCGCCGGCTACACCTTC.

J is TRBJ2-3 and V is TRBV30; TRBD2 matches at 12 bases. There are 18 residues in the CDR3. The trim removed 0 bases at V and 2 bases at J, leaving 9 bases unmatched. Germline V gene sequence: CDR1 GTSNPN, CDR2 SVGIG (reference sequence). Here the CDR3 reads CAWSVRRGLAGTTDTQYF. CDR3 nucleotides: TGTGCCTGGAGTGTACGGAGGGGACTAGCGGGCACCACAGATACGCAGTATTTT.